This T cell receptor (beta chain) was captured in a study of CD8 T cells in ankylosing spondylitis. With 3 bases removed from V and 0 bases from J, the gap between germline ends came to 15 bases. This CDR3 contains 16 residues. CDR1 is MGHRA and CDR2 is YSYEKL in the germline V gene. TCRdb recomputed calls from the 5' RACE reads with MiXCR, one row per CDR3 protein. Found here are approximately 210,000 distinct CDR3 sequences, roughly 12% of them singletons; the top ten hold 16%. The sequencing sample was made of blood, either unsorted or a sorted T cell fraction (not recorded which). This receptor was obtained from a male donor with ankylosing spondylitis or in good health (not recorded which). The chain employs TRBV4-1 and TRBJ2-7; D call uncertain. The CDR3 is CASSQAEALPSYEQYF. The CDR3 nucleotides are TGCGCCAGCAGCCAGGCTGAAGCCTTACCCTCCTACGAGCAGTACTTC.